The source of this T cell receptor (beta chain) is a study of T cell responses to AZD1222 COVID-19 vaccine. Only in-frame clones appear in the TCRdb table, and some are missing; sequencing was by immunoSEQ multiplex PCR. The repertoire has 150,000 to 200,000 clones, about 93% of them found once; the top ten carry under 1.1%. The V end was cut by 1 base, the J end by 4 bases, with 14 bases between. The CDR3 consists of 16 residues. The V gene's germline CDR1 is SGHTA and CDR2 FQGNSA. V gene TRBV7-2 combines with J gene TRBJ1-5; D not resolved. This sequence was found in an adult who received the MenACWY meningococcal vaccine as a control. Sequencing was performed on peripheral blood, taken 28 days after the second dose of the MenACWY control vaccine. DNA for the CDR3: TGTGCCAGCAGCTTAGGCTTGGAGAGGGCGAATCAGCCCCAGCATTTT. Residues: CASSLGLERANQPQHF.